This TCR beta chain emerged from a study of blood T cell repertoires in COVID-19 (dated by TCRdb to between 2020 and 2021). Background on the whole study: Collaborator samples came from the United States, Italy and Spain and covered acute and convalescent phases of COVID-19. The prospective study material was composed of cDNA or gDNA derived from T cells, B-cell-depleted T cells, or PBMCs. Subjects who had been exposed to COVID-19, were actively infected with it, or had recovered from it provided the deeply sampled blood TCRbeta repertoires that made up the dataset. The repertoires were made available in a free public database intended to serve as a resource for research on the immune response to SARS-CoV-2. The samples were drawn from the first 160 participants of the ongoing ImmuneRACE study and from under 1,500 subjects provided by 6 global collaborators. The sample metadata nearly always contained a de-identified subject ID, COVID-19 status, age in years and sex. Where HLA class I and class II types were available, the types were taken from metadata supplied by the sample provider, not from assay-based typing. Here is what the overall study found, with its caveats: Clinical and demographic metadata were provided uncurated, with the amount varying by source and participant.

One collaborating source in Seattle enrolled patients while the patients were actively infected and followed the patients over time throughout the course of disease. Collaborating institutions collected whole blood in K2EDTA tubes following their own protocols. For TCRbeta analysis, collaborators shipped samples in one of three forms: frozen whole blood, isolated PBMCs, or DNA extracted from either of those sample types. TCRbeta CDR3 regions were amplified from genomic DNA using the immunoSEQ Assay, a bias-controlled multiplex PCR. The published analysis was carried out like this. The number of nucleated cells in each sample was estimated from the amplification of reference gene primers within the assay. To quantify the absolute abundance of each unique TCRbeta CDR3 rearrangement, sequence reads were collapsed and filtered. Productive Simpson clonality was computed per sample as the square root of Simpson's diversity index over productive rearrangements. Sourced from immuneACCESS, this table was stored by TCRdb with only in-frame sequences that have V and J called. A share of the clones is absent; for the studies checked, an unresolved V gene accounts for under half, and the remainder has no known explanation. The V and J calls and the clone size are those of that table, but D and trimming were determined from the DNA. The sample records roughly 260,000 clones, approximately 92% of which are singletons. The ten largest clonotypes hold approximately 2.5% of the sample.

Comment on this clone: The antigen this receptor binds is unknown. No quality values exist for individual bases; no much larger clone is one base distant.

As encoded in the germline V gene (reference sequence), CDR1 is PRHDT while CDR2 is FYEKMQ. The CDR3 contains 15 residues, cysteine and phenylalanine counted. Solely the CDR3 DNA is kept, with 45 bases framed from the first base. V and J are trimmed by 5 bases and 6 bases, and the gene matches miss 13 bases of the junction. The V and J segments used are TRBV13 and TRBJ2-7, with 7 central nucleotides matching TRBD2. The sample consisted of peripheral blood. The clonotype comes from a person under 35 with COVID-19, enrolled during active disease. The sequenced DNA is TGTGCCAGCAGCCTCCGGGGGGAGGGCCAACTCGAGCAGTACTTC. It translates to CASSLRGEGQLEQYF.